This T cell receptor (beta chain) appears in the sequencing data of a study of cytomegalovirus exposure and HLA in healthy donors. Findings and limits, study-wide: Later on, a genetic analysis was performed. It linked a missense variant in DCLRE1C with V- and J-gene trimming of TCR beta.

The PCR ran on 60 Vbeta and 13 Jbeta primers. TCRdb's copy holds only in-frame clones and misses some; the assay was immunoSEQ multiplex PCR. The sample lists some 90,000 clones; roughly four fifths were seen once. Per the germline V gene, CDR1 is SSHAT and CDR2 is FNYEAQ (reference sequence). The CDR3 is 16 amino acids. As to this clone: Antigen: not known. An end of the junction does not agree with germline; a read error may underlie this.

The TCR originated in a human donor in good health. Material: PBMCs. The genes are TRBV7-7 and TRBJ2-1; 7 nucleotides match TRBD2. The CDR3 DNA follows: TGTGCTAGCAGCTTAGCGCCATCGGGGGGATACAATGAGCAGTTCTTC. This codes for CASSLAPSGGYNEQFF.